Shown below are 32 T cell receptor beta chains from a single sample sequenced in a study of shared clonotypes between healthy human individuals. Profiled with immunoSEQ multiplex PCR; TCRdb holds only in-frame clones, not every one. The sample includes roughly 2 million clones, 85% to 95% of them seen just once. The sequenced material came from naive CD4+ T cells sorted from blood. Subset here: CD45RA+ positively selected. The receptors derive from a man between 18 and 29 years old in good health.

This clone was seen only once. The same CDR3 also results from other DNA sequences found in this sample. The chain employs TRBV2 and TRBJ2-5; D is perhaps TRBD2 (6 bases). Trimming removed 8 bases from V and 5 bases from J, with 12 bases in between. This CDR3 has 12 residues. In germline, CDR1 is SNHLY, CDR2 FYNNEI. The chain's CDR3 is CASRGEEETQYF. DNA for the CDR3: TGTGCCAGCCGCGGGGAAGAGGAGACCCAGTACTTC.

V gene TRBV6-6 combines with J gene TRBJ2-7; no clear D gene. Germline CDR1 MNHNY, CDR2 SVGAGI (reference sequence). The ends were cut back, 8 bases at V and 2 bases at J, with 19 bases in the middle. The CDR3 length is 15 residues. The CDR3 DNA reads as TGTGCCAGCTCATCTGGATTGTTGGAAGCCTACGAGCAGTACTTC. This codes for CASSSGLLEAYEQYF.

The J gene is TRBJ2-3, the V gene TRBV2; tentative D call: TRBD2 (6 bases). Per germline, CDR1 SNHLY and CDR2 FYNNEI. V dropped 11 bases and J dropped 2 bases, with 17 bases sitting between them. The CDR3 length is 14 residues. CDR3 loop: CASGDFGDTDTQYF. In DNA, the CDR3 is TGTGCCTCCGGGGACTTCGGAGACACAGATACGCAGTATTTT.

The chain uses TRBV4-1 and TRBJ2-3; 11 bases agree with TRBD2. V lost 1 base to trimming and J lost 5 bases; unmatched junction nucleotides: 17. From germline, CDR1 is MGHRA and CDR2 YSYEKL. The CDR3 has 20 amino acids. CDR3 region: CASSQVNQGLADLGKDTQYF. For the CDR3, the DNA is TGCGCCAGCAGCCAAGTAAACCAGGGACTAGCGGACCTGGGGAAAGATACGCAGTATTTT.

The chain joins TRBV10-3 to TRBJ2-1; the match to TRBD2 covers 11 bases. This CDR3 spans 16 amino acids. J was trimmed by 13 bases and V by 2 bases; bases with no gene match: 13. Germline values: CDR1 ENHRY, CDR2 SYGVKD. This chain's CDR3 is CAISETIAGGNRTQFF. In nucleotides, the CDR3 is TGTGCCATCAGTGAGACGATAGCGGGGGGGAATCGGACCCAGTTCTTC.

As regards this clone: Other DNA sequences in this sample translate to the same CDR3. The chain couples TRBV6-5 to TRBJ2-5; D remains ambiguous. CDR3 length: 11 amino acids. Trimming removed 4 bases from V and 5 bases from J, with 5 bases in between. Germline V gene data show CDR1 as MNHEY and CDR2 as SVGAGI. This chain's CDR3 is CASSLAETQYF. The CDR3 DNA follows: TGTGCCAGCAGTTTGGCGGAGACCCAGTACTTC.

The CDR3 bases are TGCGCCAGCAGCTTGGTAGGCTATGAGCAGTTCTTC. Translation gives CASSLVGYEQFF. V gene TRBV5-1 combines with J gene TRBJ2-1; D gene unclear. Germline CDR1 and CDR2: SGHRS and YFSETQ. This CDR3 has 12 amino acids. Between the trimmed V and J ends, which lost 0 bases and 8 bases, there was a span of 6 bases.

This rearrangement joins TRBV9 to TRBJ2-5, with D perhaps TRBD1 (6 bases). The DNA end is more similar to TRBJ2-7, so the J call may be wrong. Germline V gene data show CDR1 as SGDLS and CDR2 as YYNGEE. The CDR3 contains 15 residues. CDR3 protein: CASSVGPGETYEQYF. In DNA, the CDR3 is TGTGCCAGCAGCGTAGGCCCAGGGGAGACCTACGAGCAGTACTTC.

This clone occurred once. CDR3 loop: CASSPWGERTDTQYF. CDR3 nucleotide sequence: TGCGCCAGCAGCCCATGGGGGGAGCGCACAGATACGCAGTATTTT. The chain has TRBV5-1 and TRBJ2-3; tentatively, D is TRBD2 (6 bases). The length of the CDR3 is 15 residues. Germline V gives CDR1 SGHRS, CDR2 YFSETQ. V lost 4 bases, J lost 1 base, and 13 bases lay in between.

CDR3 in amino acids: CASNLGRGRSDSPLHF. The CDR3 DNA sequence: TGTGCCAGCAATCTTGGACGGGGACGGAGTGATTCACCCCTCCACTTT. The J gene is TRBJ1-6, the V gene TRBV2; tentatively, D is TRBD1 (5 bases). This CDR3 is 16 amino acids long. Germline CDR1 SNHLY, CDR2 FYNNEI. Trimming took off 7 bases at V and 8 bases at J, with 21 bases between the two ends.

The gene calls are TRBV5-4 and TRBJ2-5; no clear D gene. Trimming shortened V by 0 bases and J by 5 bases, and 14 bases separated the two germline ends. Germline V gene sequence: CDR1 SGHNT, CDR2 YYREEE (reference sequence). The CDR3 has 15 amino acids. In DNA, the CDR3 is TGTGCCAGCAGCTTGGGTGGGCGCCCCGGGGAGACCCAGTACTTC. Its translation is CASSLGGRPGETQYF.

V and J are TRBV6-1 and TRBJ2-7; the match to TRBD1 covers 7 bases. V gave up 7 bases and J gave up 1 base; unmatched junction bases: 7. This CDR3 is 14 amino acids long. CDR1 is MNHNS and CDR2 is SASEGT in the germline V gene. CDR3: CASTTGTVSYEQYF. The CDR3 bases are TGTGCCAGCACCACCGGGACAGTTTCCTACGAGCAGTACTTC.

The chain combines TRBV6-6 with TRBJ1-2; a weak D match, TRBD1 (6 bases). The V end lost 5 bases, the J end lost 5 bases, and 15 bases lay between the germline ends. CDR1 is MNHNY and CDR2 is SVGAGI in the germline V gene (reference sequence). The CDR3 is made up of 14 amino acids. CDR3 in amino acids: CASSRTTGRYGYTF. The CDR3 DNA reads TGTGCCAGCAGTCGGACGACAGGAAGATATGGCTACACCTTC.

Remarks on this clone: The same CDR3 is also encoded by other DNA sequences in this sample. The CDR3 loop reads CASSVGLAGVNEQFF. The CDR3, as DNA: TGTGCCAGCAGCGTAGGGCTAGCGGGGGTCAATGAGCAGTTCTTC. V usage is TRBV9 and J usage is TRBJ2-1, with TRBD2 matching over 10 bases. The CDR3 length is 15 residues. The V gene end was trimmed by 0 bases and the J gene end by 6 bases; junction bases not matched to a gene: 3. Looked up from germline, CDR1 is SGDLS and CDR2 is YYNGEE.

J is TRBJ1-1 and V is TRBV5-1; D uncertain. Germline CDR1 reads SGHRS; CDR2 reads YFSETQ. CDR3 length equals 15 residues. V was shortened by 3 bases and J by 0 bases, with 12 bases between the two germline ends. Here the CDR3 DNA reads TGCGCCAGCAGCTCCGGTAGTTACATGAACACTGAAGCTTTCTTT. Amino acids: CASSSGSYMNTEAFF.

A single count supports this clone. V gene TRBV5-1 combines with J gene TRBJ1-3, with a weak D call TRBD1 (5 bases). V lost 0 bases and J lost 2, with 15 bases in between. CDR3 length: 17 residues. Germline V gene data show CDR1 as SGHRS and CDR2 as YFSETQ. CDR3 loop: CASSLEGSGLPGNTIYF. The CDR3 region has the DNA TGCGCCAGCAGCTTGGAGGGTTCGGGGCTCCCTGGAAACACCATATATTTT.

This clone was seen just once. Here the CDR3 DNA reads TGCAGCGTTGCGGACTTCCGCCTTAAGGGAAACGAGCAGTACTTC. This sequence encodes CSVADFRLKGNEQYF. The chain couples TRBV29-1 to TRBJ2-7; possibly TRBD2 for D (5 bases). There are 15 residues in the CDR3. Germline CDR1 and CDR2: SQVTM and ANQGSEA. Trimming took off 4 bases at V and 5 bases at J, with 21 bases between the two ends.

This chain links TRBV5-1 with TRBJ2-3; possibly TRBD2 for D (6 bases). Per germline, CDR1 SGHRS and CDR2 YFSETQ. CDR3 length: 15 residues. Trimming removed 4 bases at V and 6 bases at J, with 18 bases between. The CDR3 DNA sequence: TGCGCCAGCAGCCACGCCGGGGACTTAAGGGATACGCAGTATTTT. This gives the protein CASSHAGDLRDTQYF.

This chain links TRBV30 with TRBJ2-2; D gene unclear. This CDR3 has 12 amino acids. The germline V gene encodes CDR1 GTSNPN and CDR2 SVGIG (reference sequence). V lost 2 bases and J lost 6, with 7 bases in between. The chain's CDR3 is CAWSQSPGELFF. The CDR3 region has the DNA TGTGCCTGGAGTCAGAGTCCCGGGGAGCTGTTTTTT.

J is TRBJ2-5 and V is TRBV7-9; tentative D call: TRBD2 (5 bases). The ends were cut back, 5 bases at V and 5 bases at J, with 15 bases in the middle. There are 14 residues in the CDR3. Germline V gene sequence: CDR1 SEHNR, CDR2 FQNEAQ (reference sequence). The CDR3 DNA reads TGTGCCAGCAGCCCAGCGTATCCGGGGGAGACCCAGTACTTC. It translates to CASSPAYPGETQYF. Full variable domain (remainder filled in from reference TRBV7-9 and TRBJ2-5): DTGVSQNPRHKITKRGQNVTFRCDPISEHNRLYWYRQTLGQGPEFLTYFQNEAQLEKSRLLSDRFSAERPKGSFSTLEIQRTEQGDSAMYLCASSPAYPGETQYFGPGTRLLVL.

This sequence joins TRBV16 and TRBJ2-1; 7 nucleotides line up with TRBD2. Trimming cost V 1 base and J 2 bases; bases outside gene matches: 5. This CDR3 is built from 16 residues. Germline CDR1 reads KGHSY; CDR2 reads FQNENV. CDR3 protein: CASSQLRRGTYNEQFF. The DNA of the CDR3 is TGTGCCAGCAGCCAATTAAGGCGGGGGACCTACAATGAGCAGTTCTTC. Using reference TRBV16 and TRBJ2-1 for the parts outside the CDR3, the full variable domain is GEEVAQTPKHLVRGEGQKAKLYCAPIKGHSYVFWYQQVLKNEFKFLISFQNENVFDETGMPKERFSAKCLPNSPCSLEIQATKLEDSAVYFCASSQLRRGTYNEQFFGPGTRLTVL.

This sequence joins TRBV2 and TRBJ2-1; 10 bases align to TRBD1. CDR3 length: 14 residues. J gave up 8 bases and V 6 bases, and 7 bases lay outside the gene matches. In germline, CDR1 is SNHLY, CDR2 FYNNEI. The CDR3 here is CASRLTGGWDEQFF. For the CDR3, the DNA is TGTGCCAGCAGACTGACAGGGGGCTGGGATGAGCAGTTCTTC.

The chain has TRBV11-2 and TRBJ2-3; D ambiguous. In germline, CDR1 is SGHAT, CDR2 FQNNGV. This CDR3 is 17 amino acids long. Trimming removed 0 bases from V and 0 bases from J, with 13 bases in between. The CDR3 region is CASSLDGVGPSTDTQYF. The DNA for the CDR3 is TGTGCCAGCAGCTTAGACGGTGTGGGCCCAAGCACAGATACGCAGTATTTT.

The rearrangement links TRBV27 to TRBJ2-1, with a possible D match to TRBD1 (6 bases). V lost 3 bases to trimming and J lost 8 bases, with 26 bases between them. The germline CDR1 and CDR2 sequences are MNHEY and SMNVEV (reference sequence). This CDR3 is built from 18 residues. CDR3 amino acids: CASSFQEAGASGRHEQFF. The CDR3, as DNA: TGTGCCAGCAGTTTTCAGGAGGCAGGGGCATCAGGGCGGCATGAGCAGTTCTTC.

The gene calls are TRBV10-3 and TRBJ1-6; D might be TRBD1 (5 bases). The CDR3 totals 14 residues. The germline V and J ends were trimmed by 8 bases and 8 bases, with 16 bases remaining between them. Germline V gives CDR1 ENHRY, CDR2 SYGVKD. The CDR3 spells CAIAGPSGDSPLHF. The CDR3, as DNA: TGTGCCATCGCAGGGCCCTCCGGGGATTCACCCCTCCACTTT.

This chain uses TRBV7-6 with TRBJ2-3; TRBD2 aligns across 8 bases. The CDR3 contains 16 residues. CDR1 SGHVS and CDR2 FNYEAQ come from the germline V gene. Trimming took 2 bases from V and 6 from J; bases not matched to a gene: 10. CDR3 sequence (DNA): TGTGCCAGCAGCTTACTCCAAGGCGGGGGGAAGGATACGCAGTATTTT. It is translated as CASSLLQGGGKDTQYF.

The DNA for the CDR3 is TGTGCCAGCAGTCTCTCCCGGTCGGATACGCAGTATTTT. It translates to CASSLSRSDTQYF. The V gene is TRBV2, the J gene TRBJ2-3; no clear D gene. Germline assignment: CDR1 SNHLY and CDR2 FYNNEI. The CDR3 has 13 residues. V dropped 5 bases and J dropped 6 bases, with 12 bases sitting between them.

This chain's CDR3 is CASSDSWTGSLNQPQHF. The CDR3 coding sequence is TGTGCCAGCAGCGATTCCTGGACAGGGTCTTTGAATCAGCCCCAGCATTTT. The chain is built from TRBV9 and TRBJ1-5; 8 positions agree with TRBD1. Looked up from germline, CDR1 is SGDLS and CDR2 is YYNGEE. This CDR3 comprises 17 residues. J lost 4 bases, V lost 3 bases, and 12 bases had no gene match. The full variable domain, completed using reference TRBV9 and TRBJ1-5, is DSGVTQTPKHLITATGQRVTLRCSPRSGDLSVYWYQQSLDQGLQFLIQYYNGEERAKGNILERFSAQQFPDLHSELNLSSLELGDSALYFCASSDSWTGSLNQPQHFGDGTRLSIL.

This chain joins TRBV6-5 and TRBJ1-2; no clear D. CDR1 and CDR2 from the germline V gene are MNHEY and SVGAGI. This CDR3 region has 13 residues. Trimming cost V 6 bases and J 4 bases, with 12 bases left between them. CDR3 protein: CASSQISGYGYTF. The DNA for the CDR3 is TGTGCCAGCAGCCAAATCTCCGGCTATGGCTACACCTTC.

This chain uses TRBV25-1 with TRBJ1-2, with 7 bases lining up with TRBD1. Germline lookup yields CDR1 MGHDK and CDR2 SYGVNS. V dropped 1 base and J dropped 1; count of bases not matched to a gene: 6. The CDR3 has 16 residues. The CDR3 nucleotides are TGTGCCAGCAGTGAATTTACCAGGGGGATTAACTATGGCTACACCTTC. This encodes CASSEFTRGINYGYTF.

Comment on this clone: Other DNA sequences within the sample encode an identical CDR3. The rearrangement links TRBV5-1 to TRBJ1-1; D might be TRBD1 (6 bases). The V and J ends lost 2 bases and 0 bases respectively, with 8 bases between them. This CDR3 contains 14 residues. Germline CDR1 SGHRS, CDR2 YFSETQ. The CDR3 nucleotides are TGCGCCAGCAGCTTAACAGGGATGAACACTGAAGCTTTCTTT. Protein sequence: CASSLTGMNTEAFF.

The J gene is TRBJ1-2, the V gene TRBV10-3; D might be TRBD1 (6 bases). This CDR3 is built from 14 residues. Trimming shortened V by 10 bases and J by 4 bases, and 19 bases separated the two germline ends. Germline V CDR1 and CDR2: ENHRY, SYGVKD. The CDR3 spells CATTPDGGIYGYTF. The CDR3 DNA sequence: TGTGCCACCACCCCTGATGGGGGCATCTATGGCTACACCTTC.